This TCR beta chain appears in the sequencing data of a study of long-term antiretroviral therapy in people with HIV. Until DNA extraction, the samples held between 1-10 million cryopreserved PBMC. This clone was seen only once. Its specificity is not known. Trimming took 4 bases from V and 4 from J; bases not matched to a gene: 3. CDR3 length equals 14 residues. Germline CDR1 is SGHVS and CDR2 is FQNEAQ. Study results and caveats: Comparison with controls showed narrower CDR3 length ranges in HIV repertoires. Pre-ART clonal expansions dominated every time point's repertoire.

The authors ran the immunoSEQ assay, v3.0, at survey level. TCRdb's copy holds only in-frame clones and misses some; the assay was immunoSEQ multiplex PCR. The sample carries approximately 30,000 clones, around 97% recorded once. The receptor was isolated from a man aged 30 to 45 with HIV. The chain links TRBV7-8 to TRBJ2-5; TRBD2 matches at 10 bases. Material: unsorted PBMCs, obtained 7.6 years after starting antiretroviral therapy. CDR3 sequence reads: CASSSRLAGETQYF. The CDR3 coding sequence is TGTGCCAGCAGCTCAAGACTAGCGGGAGAGACCCAGTACTTC. The full variable domain, with the rest looked up from reference TRBV7-8 and TRBJ2-5, is GAGVSQSPRYKVAKRGQDVALRCDPISGHVSLFWYQQALGQGPEFLTYFQNEAQLDKSGLPSDRFFAERPEGSVSTLKIQRTQQEDSAVYLCASSSRLAGETQYFGPGTRLLVL.